The T cell receptor (beta chain) described here comes from a study of T cell responses to AZD1222 COVID-19 vaccine. Sequencing was performed with immunoSEQ multiplex PCR; in TCRdb, only in-frame clones are kept and a portion is missing. The repertoire holds about 120,000 clones, with 75% to 95% as singletons. Germline CDR1 LGHDT, CDR2 YNNKEL (reference sequence). The CDR3 covers 16 residues. V was clipped by 6 bases and J by 6 bases; unmatched bases: 16. As to this clone: Its antigen remains unidentified.

Points from the study as a whole: Spike-spanning, vaccine-associated CD4 TCRs were dominant at 160-218 and 743-854. Spike-specific TCR breadth rose after two AZD1222 doses, and depth rose as well. A reported finding is that nearly half of spike-specific TCRs target unmutated variant regions.

The clonotype comes from an adult in good health. Source: peripheral blood, taken on day 0 of AZD1222 vaccination. The V call is TRBV3-1 (or the pseudogene TRBV3-2), the J call TRBJ1-2; 7 nucleotides match TRBD1. CDR3 residues: CASSPLTGQKGHGYTF. CDR3 in DNA: TGTGCCAGCAGTCCCCTGACAGGGCAGAAAGGCCATGGCTACACCTTC.